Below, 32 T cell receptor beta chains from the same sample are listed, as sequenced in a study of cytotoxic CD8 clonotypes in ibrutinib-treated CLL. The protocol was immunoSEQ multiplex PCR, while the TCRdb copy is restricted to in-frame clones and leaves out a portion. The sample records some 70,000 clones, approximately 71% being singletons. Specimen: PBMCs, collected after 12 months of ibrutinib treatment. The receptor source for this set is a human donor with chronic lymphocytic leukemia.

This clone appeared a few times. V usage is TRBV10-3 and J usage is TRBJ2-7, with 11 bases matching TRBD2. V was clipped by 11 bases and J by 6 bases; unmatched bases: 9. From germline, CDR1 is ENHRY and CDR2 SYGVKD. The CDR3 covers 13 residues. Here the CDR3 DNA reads TGTGCCGCAACTAGCGGGGGCCTCACCGAGCAGTACTTC. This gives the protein CAATSGGLTEQYF.

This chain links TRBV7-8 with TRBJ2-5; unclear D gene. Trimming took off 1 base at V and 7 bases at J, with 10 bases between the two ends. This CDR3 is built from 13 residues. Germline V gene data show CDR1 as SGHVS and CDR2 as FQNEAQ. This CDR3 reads CASSLGSGGTQYF. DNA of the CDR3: TGTGCCAGCAGCTTAGGATCCGGCGGGACCCAGTACTTC.

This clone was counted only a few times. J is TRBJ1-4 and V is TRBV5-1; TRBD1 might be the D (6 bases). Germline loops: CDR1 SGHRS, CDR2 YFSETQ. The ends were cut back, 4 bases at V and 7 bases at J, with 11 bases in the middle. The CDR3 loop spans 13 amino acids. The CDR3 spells CASSLLRGEKLFF. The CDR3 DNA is TGCGCCAGCAGCCTCCTCAGGGGTGAAAAACTGTTTTTT.

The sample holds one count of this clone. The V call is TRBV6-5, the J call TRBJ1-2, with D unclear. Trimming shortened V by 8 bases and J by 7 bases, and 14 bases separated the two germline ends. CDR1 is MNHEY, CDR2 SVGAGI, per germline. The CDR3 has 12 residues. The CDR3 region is CASQSGQGGYTF. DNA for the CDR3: TGTGCCAGCCAGTCGGGCCAAGGTGGCTACACCTTC.

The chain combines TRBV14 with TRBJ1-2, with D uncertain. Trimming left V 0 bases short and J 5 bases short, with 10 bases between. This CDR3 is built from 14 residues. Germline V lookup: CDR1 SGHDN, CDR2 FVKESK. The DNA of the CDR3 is TGTGCCAGCAGCCAAGATCAATTTAAGTATGGCTACACCTTC. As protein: CASSQDQFKYGYTF.

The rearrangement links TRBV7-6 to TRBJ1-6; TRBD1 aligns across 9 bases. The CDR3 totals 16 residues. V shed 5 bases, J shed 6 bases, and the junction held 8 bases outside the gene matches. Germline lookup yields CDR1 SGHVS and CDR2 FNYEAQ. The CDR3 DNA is TGTGCCAGCAGCCCGACCGGGACAGGGCTTAATTCACCCCTCCACTTT. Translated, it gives CASSPTGTGLNSPLHF. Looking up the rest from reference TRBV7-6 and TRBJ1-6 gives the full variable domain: GAGVSQSPRYKVTKRGQDVALRCDPISGHVSLYWYRQALGQGPEFLTYFNYEAQQDKSGLPNDRFSAERPEGSISTLTIQRTEQRDSAMYRCASSPTGTGLNSPLHFGNGTRLTVT.

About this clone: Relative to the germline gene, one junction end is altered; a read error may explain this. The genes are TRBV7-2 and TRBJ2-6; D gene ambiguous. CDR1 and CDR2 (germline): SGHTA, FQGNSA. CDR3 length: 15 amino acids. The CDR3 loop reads CAGRLAPSGVNVLTF. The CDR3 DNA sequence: TGTGCCGGCAGGTTGGCCCCGTCTGGGGTCAACGTCCTGACTTTC.

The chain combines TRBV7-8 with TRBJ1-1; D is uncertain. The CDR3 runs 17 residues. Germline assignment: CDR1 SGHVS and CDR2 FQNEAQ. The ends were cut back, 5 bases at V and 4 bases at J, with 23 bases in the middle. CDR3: CASSLGRRRGGRTEAFF. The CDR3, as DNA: TGTGCCAGCAGCCTCGGCAGAAGGCGGGGAGGACGCACTGAAGCTTTCTTT.

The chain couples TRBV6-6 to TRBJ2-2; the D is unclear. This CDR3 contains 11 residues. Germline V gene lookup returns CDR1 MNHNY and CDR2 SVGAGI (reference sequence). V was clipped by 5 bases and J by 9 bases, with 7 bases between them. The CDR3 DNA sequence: TGTGCCAGCAGTCCCCTCCGGGAGCTGTTTTTT. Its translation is CASSPLRELFF.

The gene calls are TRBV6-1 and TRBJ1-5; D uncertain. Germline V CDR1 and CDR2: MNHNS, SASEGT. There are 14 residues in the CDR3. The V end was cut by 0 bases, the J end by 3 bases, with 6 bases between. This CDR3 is CASSEAGLNQPQHF. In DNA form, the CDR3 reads TGTGCCAGCAGTGAAGCCGGGCTCAATCAGCCCCAGCATTTT.

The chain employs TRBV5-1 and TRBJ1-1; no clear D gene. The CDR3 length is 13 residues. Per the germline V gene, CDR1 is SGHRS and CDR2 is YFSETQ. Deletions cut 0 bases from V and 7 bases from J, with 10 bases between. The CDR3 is CASSLGSGGEAFF. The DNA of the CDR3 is TGCGCCAGCAGCTTGGGGTCAGGTGGTGAAGCTTTCTTT.

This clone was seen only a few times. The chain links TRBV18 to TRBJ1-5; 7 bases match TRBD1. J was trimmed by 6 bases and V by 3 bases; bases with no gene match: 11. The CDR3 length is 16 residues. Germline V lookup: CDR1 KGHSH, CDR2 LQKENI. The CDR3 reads CASSPFRDRAFQPQHF. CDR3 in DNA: TGTGCCAGCTCACCTTTCCGGGACAGAGCATTTCAGCCCCAGCATTTT.

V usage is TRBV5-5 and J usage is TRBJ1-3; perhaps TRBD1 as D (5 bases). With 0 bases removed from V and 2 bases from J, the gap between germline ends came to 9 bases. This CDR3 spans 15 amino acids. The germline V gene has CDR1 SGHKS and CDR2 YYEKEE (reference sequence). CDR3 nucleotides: TGTGCCAGCAGCTTGGGTTGGGGGGCTGGAAACACCATATATTTT. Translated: CASSLGWGAGNTIYF.

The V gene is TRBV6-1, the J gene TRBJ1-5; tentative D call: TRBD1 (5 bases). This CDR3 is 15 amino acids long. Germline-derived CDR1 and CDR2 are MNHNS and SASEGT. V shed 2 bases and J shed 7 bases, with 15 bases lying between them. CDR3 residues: CASSEYIQADQPQHF. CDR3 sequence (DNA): TGTGCCAGCAGTGAATATATACAGGCAGACCAGCCCCAGCATTTT.

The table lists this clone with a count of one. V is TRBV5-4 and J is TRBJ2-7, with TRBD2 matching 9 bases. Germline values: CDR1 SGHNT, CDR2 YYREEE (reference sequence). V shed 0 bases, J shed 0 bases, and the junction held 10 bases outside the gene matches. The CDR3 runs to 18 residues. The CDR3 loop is CASSLGGGGVPSSYEQYF. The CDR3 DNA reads TGTGCCAGCAGCTTGGGTGGCGGGGGGGTTCCGAGCTCCTACGAGCAGTACTTC. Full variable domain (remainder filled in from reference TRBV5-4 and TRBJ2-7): ETGVTQSPTHLIKTRGQQVTLRCSSQSGHNTVSWYQQALGQGPQFIFQYYREEENGRGNFPPRFSGLQFPNYSSELNVNALELDDSALYLCASSLGGGGVPSSYEQYFGPGTRLTVT.

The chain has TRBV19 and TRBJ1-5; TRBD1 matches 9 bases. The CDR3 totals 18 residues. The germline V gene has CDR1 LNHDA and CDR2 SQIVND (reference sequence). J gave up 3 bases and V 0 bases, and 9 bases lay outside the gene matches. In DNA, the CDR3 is TGTGCCAGTAGTATAGACGGACAGGGGACTATCTTCAATCAGCCCCAGCATTTT. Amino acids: CASSIDGQGTIFNQPQHF.

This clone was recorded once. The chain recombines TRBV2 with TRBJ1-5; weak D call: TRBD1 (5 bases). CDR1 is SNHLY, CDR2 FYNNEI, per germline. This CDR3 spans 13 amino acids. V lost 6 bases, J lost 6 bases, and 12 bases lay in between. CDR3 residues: CASRRDSGQPQHF. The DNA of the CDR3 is TGTGCCAGCAGGCGGGACTCGGGTCAGCCCCAGCATTTT.

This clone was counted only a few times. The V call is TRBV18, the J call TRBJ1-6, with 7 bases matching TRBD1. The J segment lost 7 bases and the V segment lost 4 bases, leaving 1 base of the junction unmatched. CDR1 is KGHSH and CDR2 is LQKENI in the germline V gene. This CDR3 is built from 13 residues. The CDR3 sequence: CASSRDRNSPLHF. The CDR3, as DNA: TGTGCCAGCTCACGGGACAGAAATTCACCCCTCCACTTT.

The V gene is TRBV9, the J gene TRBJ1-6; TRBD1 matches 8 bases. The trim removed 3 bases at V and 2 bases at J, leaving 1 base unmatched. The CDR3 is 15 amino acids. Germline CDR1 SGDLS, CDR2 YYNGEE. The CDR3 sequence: CASSETGAYNSPLHF. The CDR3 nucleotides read TGTGCCAGCAGCGAGACAGGGGCCTATAATTCACCCCTCCACTTT.

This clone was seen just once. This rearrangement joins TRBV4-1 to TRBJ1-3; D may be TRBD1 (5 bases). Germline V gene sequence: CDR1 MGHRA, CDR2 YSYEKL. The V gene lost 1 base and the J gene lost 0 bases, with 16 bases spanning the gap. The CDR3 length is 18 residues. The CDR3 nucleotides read TGCGCCAGCAGCCAAGTGGGGAGCAAGGGGCTCTCTGGAAACACCATATATTTT. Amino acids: CASSQVGSKGLSGNTIYF.

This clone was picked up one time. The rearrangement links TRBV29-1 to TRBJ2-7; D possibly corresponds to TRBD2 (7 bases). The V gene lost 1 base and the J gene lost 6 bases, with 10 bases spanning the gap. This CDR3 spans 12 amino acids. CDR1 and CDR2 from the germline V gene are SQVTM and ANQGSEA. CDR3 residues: CSVEGGGREQYF. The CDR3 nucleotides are TGCAGCGTTGAAGGCGGGGGCCGCGAGCAGTACTTC.

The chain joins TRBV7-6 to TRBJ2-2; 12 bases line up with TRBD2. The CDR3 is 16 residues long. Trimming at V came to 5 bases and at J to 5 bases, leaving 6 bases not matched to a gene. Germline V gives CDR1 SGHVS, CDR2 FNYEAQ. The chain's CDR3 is CASSPRTSGDTGELFF. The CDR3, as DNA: TGTGCCAGCAGCCCGCGGACTAGCGGGGATACCGGGGAGCTGTTTTTT.

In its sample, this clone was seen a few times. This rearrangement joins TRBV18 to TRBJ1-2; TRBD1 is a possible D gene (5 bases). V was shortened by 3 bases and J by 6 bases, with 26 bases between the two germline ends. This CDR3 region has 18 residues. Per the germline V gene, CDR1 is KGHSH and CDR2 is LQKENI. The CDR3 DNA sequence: TGTGCCAGCTCACCGGGGCAGGGCAACCACCTCCAAGGGAATGGCTACACCTTC. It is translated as CASSPGQGNHLQGNGYTF. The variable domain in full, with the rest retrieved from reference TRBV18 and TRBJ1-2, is NAGVMQNPRHLVRRRGQEARLRCSPMKGHSHVYWYRQLPEEGLKFMVYLQKENIIDESGMPKERFSAEFPKEGPSILRIQQVVRGDSAAYFCASSPGQGNHLQGNGYTFGSGTRLTVV.

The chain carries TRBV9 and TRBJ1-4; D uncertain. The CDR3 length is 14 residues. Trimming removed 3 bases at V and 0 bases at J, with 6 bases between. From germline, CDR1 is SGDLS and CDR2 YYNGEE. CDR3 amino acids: CASSARTTNEKLFF. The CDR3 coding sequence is TGTGCCAGCAGCGCGAGAACAACTAATGAAAAACTGTTTTTT.

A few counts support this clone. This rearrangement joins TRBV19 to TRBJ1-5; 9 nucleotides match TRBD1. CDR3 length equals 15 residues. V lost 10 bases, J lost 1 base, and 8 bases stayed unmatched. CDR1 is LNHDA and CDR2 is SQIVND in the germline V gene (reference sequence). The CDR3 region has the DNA TGTGCCACGAGGACAGGGGAGCGGAGCAATCAGCCCCAGCATTTT. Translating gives CATRTGERSNQPQHF.

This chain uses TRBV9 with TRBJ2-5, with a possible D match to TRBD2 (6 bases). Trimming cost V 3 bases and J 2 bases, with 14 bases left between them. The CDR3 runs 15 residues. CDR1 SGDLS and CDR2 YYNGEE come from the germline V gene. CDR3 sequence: CASSARDFSQETQYF. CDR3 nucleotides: TGTGCCAGCAGCGCCAGGGACTTTTCACAAGAGACCCAGTACTTC.

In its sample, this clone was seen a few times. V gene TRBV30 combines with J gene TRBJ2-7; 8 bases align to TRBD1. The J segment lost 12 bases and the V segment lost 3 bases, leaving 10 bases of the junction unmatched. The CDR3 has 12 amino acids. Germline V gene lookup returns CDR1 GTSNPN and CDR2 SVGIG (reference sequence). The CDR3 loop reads CAWRTSRQGMYF. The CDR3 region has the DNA TGTGCCTGGAGGACCTCCCGACAGGGGATGTACTTC.

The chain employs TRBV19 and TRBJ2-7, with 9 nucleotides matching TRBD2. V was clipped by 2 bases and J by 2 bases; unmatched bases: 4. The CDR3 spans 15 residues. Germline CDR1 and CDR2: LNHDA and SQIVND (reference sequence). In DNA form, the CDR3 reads TGTGCCAGTAGTATAACGACTAGCGGAACCTACGAGCAGTACTTC. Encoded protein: CASSITTSGTYEQYF.

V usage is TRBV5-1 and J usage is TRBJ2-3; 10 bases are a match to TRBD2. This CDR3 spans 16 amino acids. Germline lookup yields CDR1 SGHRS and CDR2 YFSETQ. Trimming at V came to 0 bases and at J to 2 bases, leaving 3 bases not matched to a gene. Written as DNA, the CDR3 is TGCGCCAGCAGCTTGGTAAGCGGGGGGGCCACAGATACGCAGTATTTT. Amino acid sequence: CASSLVSGGATDTQYF.

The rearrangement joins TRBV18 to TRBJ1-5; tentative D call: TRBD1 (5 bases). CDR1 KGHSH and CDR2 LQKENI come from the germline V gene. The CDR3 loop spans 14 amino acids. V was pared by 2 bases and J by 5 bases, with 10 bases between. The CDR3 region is CASSPGGKDQPQHF. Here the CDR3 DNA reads TGTGCCAGCTCACCAGGGGGGAAAGATCAGCCCCAGCATTTT.

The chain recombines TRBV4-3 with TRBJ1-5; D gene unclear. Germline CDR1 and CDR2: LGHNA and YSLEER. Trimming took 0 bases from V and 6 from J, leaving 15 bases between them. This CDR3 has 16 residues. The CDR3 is CASSQESRQIGQPQHF. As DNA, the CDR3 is TGCGCCAGCAGCCAAGAAAGTAGGCAGATTGGTCAGCCCCAGCATTTT.

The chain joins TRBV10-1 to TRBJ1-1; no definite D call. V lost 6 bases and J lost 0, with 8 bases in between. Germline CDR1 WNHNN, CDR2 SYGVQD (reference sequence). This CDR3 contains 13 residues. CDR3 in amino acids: CASRQTLNTEAFF. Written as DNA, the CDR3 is TGCGCCAGCAGACAGACTTTGAACACTGAAGCTTTCTTT.